This record looks at one TCR beta chain sequence and its context. The table came from immunoSEQ multiplex PCR; TCRdb's copy has only in-frame clones and leaves some out. This table holds around 94,000 clones, approximately 86% found once. The sample comes from a study of blood T cell repertoires in COVID-19. J lost 7 bases, V lost 6 bases, and 4 bases had no gene match. CDR1 is LGHDT and CDR2 is YNNKEL in the germline V gene (reference sequence). The CDR3 length is 12 residues. This chain links TRBV3-1 (or the pseudogene TRBV3-2) with TRBJ1-2; 8 positions agree with TRBD1. This TCR came from a man between 45 and 60 years old with active or convalescent COVID-19. Sequencing was performed on peripheral blood. This chain's CDR3 is CASSTGGSGYTF. CDR3 coding DNA: TGTGCCAGCAGTACAGGGGGAAGTGGCTACACCTTC.